This T cell receptor (beta chain) was captured by sequencing in a study of CD8 T cells in Susac syndrome (dated by TCRdb to about 2019). For the wider study: The study used repertoire sequencing to test whether antigen drove CD8+ T cell activation and differentiation in Susac syndrome. CD8+ T cell repertoire clonality was compared between 12 healthy donors, roughly 14 Susac syndrome patients and approximately 15 multiple sclerosis patients.

Including cysteine and phenylalanine, the CDR3 has 14 amino acids. The CDR3 DNA has 42 bases and is translated from base 1. Sequences SGHTA (CDR1) and FQGNSA (CDR2) are obtained from the germline V gene. V is shortened by 5 bases, J by 2 bases, and the region joining them spans 12 bases. Peripheral blood CD8+ and CD4+ T cells from healthy donors, Susac syndrome patients and multiple sclerosis patients were profiled using high-throughput TCR beta sequencing. Treatment-naive patients with stable or active relapsing-remitting disease fulfilling revised McDonald criteria were used as multiple sclerosis controls. Bulk CD8+ and CD4+ T cells were purified by magnetic negative isolation, whereas CD8+ TEMRA cells were enriched by FACS. Blood was collected in EDTA tubes and processed within 24 hours, with PBMCs isolated through density gradient centrifugation. PBMCs intended for TCR sequencing were frozen in liquid nitrogen and were later thawed in a 37 degrees C water bath. The sorted or isolated CD4+, CD8+ and CD8+ TEMRA cells reached a purity of at least 90%.

RNA was extracted with the RNeasy kit and roughly 0.5 to 1 ug was reverse transcribed using random hexamers. The immunoSEQ multiplex PCR assay, covering 54 Vbeta and 13 Jbeta segments, was used to amplify TCR beta CDR3 regions. PCR amplification bias was corrected by using a synthetic template baseline for primer optimization and computational correction. In the authors' own workflow: Reads were assigned to V, D and J genes according to IMGT and analyzed in immunoSEQ Analyzer, with only productive sequences retained. Clonality was computed as one minus Shannon entropy normalized by log2 of the number of productive unique sequences. For each patient and control, public and private clones were evaluated within the 100 most prevalent clones. A clone was defined as Susac-specific if it was absent from the healthy and MS cohorts, from approximately 980 published viral clones and from other ImmuneACCESS disease sequences. Starting from the raw public reads, TCRdb applied fastp trimming at Q25, assembled clones with MiXCR and retained in-frame beta chains. A single entry per CDR3 protein holds the most common genes and DNA from its merged rows. The V and J calls come from TCRdb's annotation, not from the publication. The sample has about 60,000 distinct CDR3 sequences on record, about 94% of them singletons. Less than 0.65% of the sample is in the top ten clones.

As concerns this clonotype: Its antigen remains unidentified. Per-base qualities were not stored, and no clone one base away is much larger.

Beyond this particular receptor, the publication reports: The number of individuals in the TCR sequencing and HLA analysis was recognized as being relatively small.

The sequenced material came from CD8+ T cells from PBMCs. The clonotype originates from a human donor with multiple sclerosis. Rearrangement joined TRBV7-2 to TRBJ1-1; TRBD1 is perhaps the D gene, given 5 matching bases. The CDR3 region reads CASSTTGDNTEAFF. The nucleotide sequence reads as follows: TGTGCCAGCAGCACAACGGGGGATAACACTGAAGCTTTCTTT.